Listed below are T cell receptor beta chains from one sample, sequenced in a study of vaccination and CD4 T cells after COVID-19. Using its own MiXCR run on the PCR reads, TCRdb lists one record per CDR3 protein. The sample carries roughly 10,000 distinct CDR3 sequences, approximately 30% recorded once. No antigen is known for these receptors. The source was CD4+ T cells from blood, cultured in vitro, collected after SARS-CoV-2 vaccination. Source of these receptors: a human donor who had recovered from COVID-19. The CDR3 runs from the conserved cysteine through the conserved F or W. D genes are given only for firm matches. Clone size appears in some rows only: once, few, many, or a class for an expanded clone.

CASSLDRYTGGNIQYF	TGTGCCAGCAGCCTTGACAGATATACAGGGGGAAACATTCAGTACTTC	.	TRBJ2-4	TRBD1	TRBV11-2
CASSLWWDPGSYGYTF	TGTGCCAGCAGTTTATGGTGGGACCCGGGGAGCTATGGCTACACCTTC	.	TRBJ1-2	.	TRBV28
CASSYPRGLGRGDQPQHF	TGTGCCAGCAGTTACCCAAGAGGTCTGGGGAGGGGGGATCAGCCCCAGCATTTT	few	TRBJ1-5	.	TRBV6-2/TRBV6-3
CASSFVGVEQFF	TGTGCCAGCAGCTTCGTAGGGGTCGAGCAGTTCTTC	few	TRBJ2-1	.	TRBV7-2
CASSYEPQTVRSAFF	TGTGCCAGCAGTTACGAACCCCAGACAGTCAGATCAGCTTTCTTT	.	TRBJ1-1	.	TRBV6-5
CATSPSHGSNQPQHF	TGTGCCACCAGTCCGTCACACGGTAGCAATCAGCCCCAGCATTTT	.	TRBJ1-5	.	TRBV24-1
CASSYTRVVVVNYGYTF	TGTGCCAGCAGTTACACGAGGGTTGTCGTGGTTAACTATGGCTACACCTTC	few	TRBJ1-2	.	TRBV6-2/TRBV6-3
CASSSQGGTSYEQYF	TGTGCCAGCAGTTCCCAGGGGGGAACCTCCTACGAGCAGTACTTC	.	TRBJ2-7	.	TRBV28
CASRTYGNGATAEPQHF	TGTGCCAGCAGGACGTATGGAAACGGGGCCACGGCGGAGCCCCAGCATTTT	.	TRBJ1-5	.	TRBV27
CSVEDLTGGGMNTEAFF	TGCAGCGTTGAAGATCTGACAGGGGGTGGCATGAACACTGAAGCTTTCTTT	.	TRBJ1-1	TRBD1	TRBV29-1
CASSASGPGELFF	TGCGCCAGCAGTGCGTCAGGACCCGGGGAGCTGTTTTTT	few	TRBJ2-2	.	TRBV10-1
CSASATSGRVGEQFF	TGCAGTGCTAGTGCTACTAGCGGGAGGGTGGGTGAGCAGTTCTTC	few	TRBJ2-1	TRBD2	TRBV20-1
CSAMGQFHEQYF	TGCAGTGCTATGGGACAGTTCCACGAGCAGTACTTC	.	TRBJ2-7	TRBD1	TRBV20-1
CASSFYGYQPQHF	TGTGCCAGCAGCTTTTACGGCTATCAGCCCCAGCATTTT	.	TRBJ1-5	.	TRBV5-8
CASREGASYEQYF	TGTGCCAGCAGAGAAGGGGCTTCCTACGAGCAGTACTTC	.	TRBJ2-7	.	TRBV28
CASSPQYLSTDTQYF	TGTGCCAGCAGCCCTCAGTACCTTAGCACAGATACGCAGTATTTT	medium-sized	TRBJ2-3	.	TRBV7-2
CASSFTAGGYGYTF	TGTGCCAGCAGCTTCACTGCAGGGGGATATGGCTACACCTTC	.	TRBJ1-2	TRBD1	TRBV7-2
CSASPPGWSYTF	TGCAGTGCTAGTCCCCCAGGCTGGAGCTACACCTTC	few	TRBJ1-2	.	TRBV20-1
CASNGVVGTGELFF	TGTGCCAGCAATGGAGTGGTCGGCACCGGGGAGCTGTTTTTT	.	TRBJ2-2	.	TRBV2
CASKESGTGANVLTF	TGTGCCAGCAAAGAATCAGGAACCGGGGCCAACGTCCTGACTTTC	few	TRBJ2-6	.	TRBV27
CSVDRGTFNEQFF	TGCAGCGTTGATCGGGGGACATTCAATGAGCAGTTCTTC	once	TRBJ2-1	.	TRBV29-1
CASSLRVTEAFF	TGTGCCAGCAGCTTAAGGGTCACTGAAGCTTTCTTT	few	TRBJ1-1	.	TRBV7-2
CASSFRRSSSYEQYF	TGTGCCAGCAGCTTTAGGCGTTCTAGCTCCTACGAGCAGTACTTC	.	TRBJ2-7	.	TRBV7-2
CSATGLAFSYNEQFF	TGCAGTGCAACCGGACTAGCGTTCTCCTACAATGAGCAGTTCTTC	.	TRBJ2-1	TRBD2	TRBV20-1
CAWSVPRRSYEQYF	TGTGCCTGGAGTGTACCCCGGAGATCCTACGAGCAGTACTTC	once	TRBJ2-7	.	TRBV30
CTSNRLGDRGDPGNIQYF	TGCACCAGCAACCGGTTGGGGGACAGGGGGGACCCAGGAAACATTCAGTACTTC	.	TRBJ2-4	.	TRBV1
CASRDGSNQPQHF	TGTGCCAGCAGGGACGGTAGCAATCAGCCCCAGCATTTT	few	TRBJ1-5	.	TRBV28
CASSGRGTGGYNEQFF	TGTGCCAGCAGCGGGAGAGGGACAGGGGGGTACAATGAGCAGTTCTTC	.	TRBJ2-1	TRBD1	TRBV7-2
CASSYRIDTQYF	TGTGCCAGCAGCTACCGTATAGATACGCAGTATTTT	.	TRBJ2-3	.	TRBV11-1
CSARNLREEFF	TGCAGTGCTAGAAACCTCCGGGAGGAGTTCTTC	few	TRBJ2-1	TRBD2	TRBV20-1
CASSSPGDTQYF	TGTGCCAGCAGCTCCCCGGGAGATACGCAGTATTTT	.	TRBJ2-3	.	TRBV7-9
CASSDSPGSGQPQHF	TGTGCCAGCAGTGATAGTCCAGGGTCGGGTCAGCCCCAGCATTTT	.	TRBJ1-5	.	TRBV2
CSARGRASGTGEQYF	TGCAGTGCTAGAGGGCGGGCTAGCGGGACAGGGGAGCAGTACTTC	few	TRBJ2-7	.	TRBV20-1
CASSDLWGRSYGYTF	TGTGCCAGCAGTGATTTATGGGGGCGCAGCTATGGCTACACCTTC	few	TRBJ1-2	.	TRBV6-1
CASRADTYNEQFF	TGTGCCAGCAGAGCGGACACCTACAATGAGCAGTTCTTC	.	TRBJ2-1	.	TRBV2
CASTPQGHYAFF	TGTGCCAGCACCCCCCAAGGACACTACGCTTTCTTT	few	TRBJ1-1	.	TRBV28
CASIPGGSGANVLTF	TGTGCCAGCATCCCAGGGGGCTCTGGGGCCAACGTCCTGACTTTC	few	TRBJ2-6	TRBD1	TRBV7-2
CASSPLAGRYEQYF	TGTGCCAGCAGCCCACTAGCGGGACGCTACGAGCAGTACTTC	.	TRBJ2-7	TRBD2	TRBV27
CASSFTRHAADYGYTF	TGTGCCAGCAGCTTTACCCGACACGCTGCGGACTATGGCTACACCTTC	few	TRBJ1-2	.	TRBV7-9
CASSLYREPSGEQYF	TGTGCCAGCAGCCTCTACCGGGAACCCTCGGGAGAGCAGTACTTC	few	TRBJ2-7	.	TRBV7-2
CASSYSGLVNEQFF	TGTGCCAGCAGTTACTCGGGACTAGTGAATGAGCAGTTCTTC	.	TRBJ2-1	TRBD2	TRBV6-5